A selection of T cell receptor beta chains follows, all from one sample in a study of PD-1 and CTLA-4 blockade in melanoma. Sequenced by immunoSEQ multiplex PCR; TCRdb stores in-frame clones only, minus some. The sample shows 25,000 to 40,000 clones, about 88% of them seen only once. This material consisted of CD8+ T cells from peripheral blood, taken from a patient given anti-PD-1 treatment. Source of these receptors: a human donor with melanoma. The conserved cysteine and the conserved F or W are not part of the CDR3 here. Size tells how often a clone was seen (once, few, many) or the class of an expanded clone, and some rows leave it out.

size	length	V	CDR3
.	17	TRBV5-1	ASSLAGGEGGEEWTEAF
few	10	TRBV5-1	ASSLLETEQY
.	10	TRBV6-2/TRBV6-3	ASRHVTYEQY
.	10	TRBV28	ASSLRGETQY
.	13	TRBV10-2	ASSLAGGAAETQY
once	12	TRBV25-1	ASSEYRDTGELF
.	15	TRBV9	ASSVALSSGGSDTQY
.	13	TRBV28	ATGTDSRVYNTIY
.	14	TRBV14	ASSQAGTGINYGYT
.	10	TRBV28	ASSLPLDTQY
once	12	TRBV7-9	ASSGTGTNQPQH
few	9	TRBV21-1	ASSKVGEQY
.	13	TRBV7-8	ASSSAGGLVYEQY
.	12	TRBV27	ASSLFDRGYEQY
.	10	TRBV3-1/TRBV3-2	ASRDRQETQY
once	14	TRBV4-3	ASSQDGGATNEKLF
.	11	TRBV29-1	SARDRGQGEQY
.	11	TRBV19	ASLGASTDTQY
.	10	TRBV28	ASSLRGLEQY
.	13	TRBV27	ASSLVQGANTEAF
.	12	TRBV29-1	SVEEGGANYGYT
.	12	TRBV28	ASSLSREAEKLF
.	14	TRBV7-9	ASSLSREATNEKLF
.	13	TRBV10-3	AISESRVGNQPQH
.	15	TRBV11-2	ASSLLAGDFLNNEQF
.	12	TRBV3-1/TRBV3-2	ASSQGQGWETQY
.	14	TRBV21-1	ASSTDQGVGYQPQH
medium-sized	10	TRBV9	ASSANSYGYT
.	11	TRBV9	ASRPGATGELF
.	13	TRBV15	ATSRYRQGDSPLH
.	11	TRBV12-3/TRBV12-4	ASSLGLNTEAF
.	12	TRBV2	ASSEGAGSLGSF
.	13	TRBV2	ASRLDSSYNSPLH
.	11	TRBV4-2	ASSQTYSGELF
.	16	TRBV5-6	ASSLGGGVGLMNTEAF
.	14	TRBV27	ASRETSGGLYNEQF
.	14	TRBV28	ASSLSSDRQNTEAF
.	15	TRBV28	ASSLMGDPSWGNEQF
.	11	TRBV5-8	ASSLATYNEQF
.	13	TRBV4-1	ASSQGQGGNQPQH
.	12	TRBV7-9	ASSSDRRVYEQY